This entry lists 12 T cell receptor beta chains sequenced from one sample in a study of human T cells and chemical hapten exposure. TCRdb redid the calling of the RACE reads with MiXCR, one entry per CDR3 protein. The data show 60,000 or so distinct CDR3 sequences, roughly 10% seen once. Time point specified: pre-sensitization, week 0. Specified treatment: therapeutic diphenylcyclopropenone sensitization with weekly scalp DPC. The sequenced sample was whole blood, obtained in connection with sensitization to the hapten diphenylcyclopropenone (DPC). The source is a man between 35 and 55 years old with alopecia areata. Some clones in this sample may be carry-over from other donors' samples.

This clonotype was seen at least ten times. The genes are TRBV12-3 or TRBV12-4 and TRBJ1-4; perhaps TRBD1 as D (6 bases). V lost 6 bases, J lost 5 bases, and 16 bases lay in between. CDR3 length: 15 residues. CDR3 loop: CASSPQGEGNEKLFF. The CDR3 bases are TGTGCCAGCAGCCCACAGGGCGAAGGCAATGAAAAACTGTTTTTT.

This chain joins TRBV4-3 and TRBJ2-7, with 14 bases fitting TRBD2. Germline CDR1 and CDR2: LGHNA and YSLEER. Trimming removed 1 base from V and 1 base from J; junction bases left unmatched: 6. The CDR3 runs to 18 residues. The DNA of the CDR3 is TGCGCCAGCAGCCAAGCGGTAGGGACTAGCGGGAGTTCCTACGAGCAGTACTTC. It encodes CASSQAVGTSGSSYEQYF.

In this sample, this clonotype turned up a few times. The CDR3 coding sequence is TGTGCCAGTAGTATGGATAATGGATTCTCTGGGGCCAACGTCCTGACTTTC. It translates to CASSMDNGFSGANVLTF. The chain has TRBV19 and TRBJ2-6, with D hard to call. V shed 3 bases and J shed 0 bases, with 12 bases lying between them. Germline lookup yields CDR1 LNHDA and CDR2 SQIVND (reference sequence). The CDR3 runs 17 residues.

This clonotype was counted a few times. This chain links TRBV19 with TRBJ1-5; no definite D call. The CDR3 length is 16 residues. CDR1 is LNHDA and CDR2 is SQIVND in the germline V gene (reference sequence). Trimming took 4 bases from V and 3 from J, leaving 16 bases between them. The CDR3 is CASSTIRLTDNQPQHF. Here the CDR3 DNA reads TGTGCCAGTAGTACGATAAGGCTAACCGACAATCAGCCCCAGCATTTT.

This clonotype was found a few times. The chain links TRBV9 to TRBJ2-1; D gene uncertain. V lost 0 bases to trimming and J lost 7 bases, with 5 bases between them. CDR1 and CDR2 (germline): SGDLS, YYNGEE. The CDR3 covers 12 residues. The DNA of the CDR3 is TGTGCCAGCAGCGTAGGCCTGAATGAGCAGTTCTTC. It specifies CASSVGLNEQFF.

Many counts were recorded for this clonotype. The rearrangement links TRBV5-1 to TRBJ2-7, with D perhaps assigned TRBD1 or TRBD2 (5 bases each). V lost 2 bases, J lost 0 bases, and 9 bases lay in between. The CDR3 length is 14 residues. CDR1 and CDR2 (germline): SGHRS, YFSETQ. The CDR3 DNA is TGCGCCAGCAGCTTAGGGACGGCCTCCTACGAGCAGTACTTC. Protein product: CASSLGTASYEQYF.

This clonotype was counted many times. V gene TRBV20-1 combines with J gene TRBJ2-7; a weak D match, TRBD2 (5 bases). The ends were cut back, 6 bases at V and 0 bases at J, with 9 bases in the middle. The CDR3 sequence is 12 residues long. The germline V gene has CDR1 DFQATT and CDR2 SNEGSKA (reference sequence). The CDR3 loop reads CSAEADSYEQYF. CDR3 sequence (DNA): TGCAGTGCGGAGGCAGACTCCTACGAGCAGTACTTC.

This clonotype was counted at least ten times. This chain joins TRBV11-3 and TRBJ2-3; no reliable D call. This CDR3 is 14 amino acids long. V gave up 4 bases and J gave up 7 bases, with 15 bases separating them. Germline CDR1 and CDR2: SGHNT and YENEEA. Written as DNA, the CDR3 is TGTGCCAGCAGCTCCGATGGGATGGGGTATACGCAGTATTTT. Amino acid sequence: CASSSDGMGYTQYF.

The sample holds many counts of this clonotype. The chain combines TRBV20-1 with TRBJ2-7; D tentatively reads TRBD1 or TRBD2 (5 bases each). The CDR3 covers 12 residues. CDR1 is DFQATT and CDR2 is SNEGSKA in the germline V gene (reference sequence). With 4 bases removed from V and 7 bases from J, the gap between germline ends came to 14 bases. The CDR3: CSAMGESGEQYF. The CDR3 nucleotides are TGCAGTGCTATGGGGGAATCGGGAGAGCAGTACTTC.

The chain has TRBV7-2 and TRBJ2-1, with D possibly being TRBD2 (6 bases). CDR3 size: 17 residues. Trimming pared 1 base from V and 0 bases from J, leaving 13 bases between. Germline CDR1 SGHTA, CDR2 FQGNSA. In DNA, the CDR3 is TGTGCCAGCAGCTTAGTTAGCGGAGCCAGCTCCTACAATGAGCAGTTCTTC. Protein: CASSLVSGASSYNEQFF.

This clonotype was counted many times. The chain couples TRBV29-1 to TRBJ2-1, with TRBD2 identical over 15 bases. Losses at the gene ends were 7 bases for V and 8 bases for J; bases not matched to a gene: 3. Germline V gene sequence: CDR1 SQVTM, CDR2 ANQGSEA. There are 13 residues in the CDR3. Here the CDR3 DNA reads TGCAGCGCCGGGACTAGCGGGAGGTATGAGCAGTTCTTC. Residues: CSAGTSGRYEQFF.

This clonotype was counted at least ten times. The chain couples TRBV20-1 to TRBJ2-1; 7 nucleotides line up with TRBD2. CDR1 DFQATT and CDR2 SNEGSKA come from the germline V gene (reference sequence). Trimming removed 3 bases from V and 7 bases from J; junction bases left unmatched: 12. The CDR3 contains 15 residues. CDR3 in amino acids: CSARSGGSLWNEQFF. The CDR3, as DNA: TGCAGTGCTAGGTCCGGCGGGAGCCTCTGGAATGAGCAGTTCTTC.